In this sample, the clone carrying this T cell receptor beta chain turned up a few times. The data were taken from a study of blood T cell repertoires in COVID-19. As for the study in general: COVID-19 samples from acute and convalescent phases originated in the United States, Italy and Spain. Nucleic acid was either cDNA or gDNA, and it came from T cells, B-cell-depleted T cells, or PBMCs.

In the original workflow: Estimated nucleated cell counts came from reference gene primer amplification. This table comes from immunoSEQ multiplex PCR, and its TCRdb copy is limited to in-frame clones, with some not included. V and J calls and clone size come straight from that table; D and trimming were deduced from the DNA. This table has 650,000 to 800,000 clones, 85% to 90% appearing once. Sequencing input: peripheral blood. This TCR came from a woman aged 18-30 years with acute or convalescent COVID-19.

The CDR3 sequence: CASTLQGGAEAFF. CDR3 DNA: TGTGCCAGCACCTTACAGGGGGGGGCTGAAGCTTTCTTT. The gene calls are TRBV12-3 or TRBV12-4 and TRBJ1-1; 8 bases are shared with TRBD1. V gave up 7 bases and J gave up 6 bases; unmatched junction bases: 7. CDR3 size: 13 residues.